One and the same sample provided the 14 T cell receptor beta chains below, sequenced in a study of blood T cell repertoires in COVID-19 (dated by TCRdb to 2019 to 2021). The method behind the library was the immunoSEQ multiplex PCR assay. Not all clones reach the TCRdb copy of this immuneACCESS table, which keeps in-frame sequences only. Checked studies attribute under half of the gap to unresolved V genes and leave the rest unexplained. This sample lists 90,000 to 120,000 clones; around four fifths were detected once. 4% to 5.5% of the sample is in the top ten clones. Input material: peripheral blood. The receptors shown here come from a man between 70 and 80 years old with acute or convalescent COVID-19.

The gene calls are TRBV7-6 and TRBJ2-1, with TRBD2 identical over 7 bases. The CDR3 sequence is 18 residues long. Germline V gene sequence: CDR1 SGHVS, CDR2 FNYEAQ. Trimming took 7 bases from V and 0 from J; bases not matched to a gene: 15. The CDR3 here is CASTPRASGDPSYNEQFF. In DNA, the CDR3 is TGTGCCAGCACCCCAAGGGCGAGCGGGGACCCCTCCTACAATGAGCAGTTCTTC.

The J gene is TRBJ2-2, the V gene TRBV6-5, with 12 bases fitting TRBD2. The V segment lost 6 bases and the J segment 7 bases; nucleotides outside the gene matches: 6. The CDR3 covers 15 residues. CDR1 MNHEY and CDR2 SVGAGI come from the germline V gene. CDR3 sequence: CASRKSGLAGGELFF. The CDR3 DNA reads as TGTGCCAGCAGAAAATCGGGACTAGCGGGCGGGGAGCTGTTTTTT.

The chain carries TRBV18 and TRBJ2-5, with D tentatively TRBD2 (6 bases). V dropped 1 base and J dropped 1 base, with 10 bases sitting between them. The V gene's germline CDR1 is KGHSH and CDR2 LQKENI. This CDR3 is 15 amino acids long. CDR3 nucleotides: TGTGCCAGCTCACCACAGGAGGGACTCCAAGAGACCCAGTACTTC. This encodes CASSPQEGLQETQYF.

The rearrangement uses TRBV5-3 and TRBJ1-5; 7 nucleotides line up with TRBD1. TRBV5-3 is filed as an ORF, its function uncertain. With V trimmed by 5 bases and J by 6 bases, 2 bases remained unmatched. The CDR3 has 12 residues. CDR3 DNA sequence: TGTGCCAGAAGTCACAGGGGTCAGCCCCAGCATTTT. Amino acid sequence: CARSHRGQPQHF.

The gene calls are TRBV18 and TRBJ1-1; D is ambiguous. Trimming removed 1 base from V and 1 base from J, with 7 bases in between. CDR1 and CDR2 from the germline V gene are KGHSH and LQKENI. The CDR3 contains 14 residues. The CDR3 sequence is CASSPRSTNTEAFF. The CDR3, as DNA: TGTGCCAGCTCACCACGCAGTACGAACACTGAAGCTTTCTTT.

This chain connects TRBV5-4 to TRBJ2-1; a possible D gene is TRBD1 (6 bases). V shed 4 bases and J shed 0 bases, with 11 bases lying between them. The V gene's germline CDR1 is SGHNT and CDR2 YYREEE (reference sequence). The CDR3 consists of 15 residues. This CDR3 is CASSPDSPSYNEQFF. CDR3 DNA sequence: TGTGCCAGCAGCCCGGACAGCCCCTCCTACAATGAGCAGTTCTTC.

V and J are TRBV6-6 and TRBJ2-1, with TRBD1 identical over 11 bases. CDR3 size: 14 residues. V lost 4 bases and J lost 8; bases outside the gene matches: 4. The germline CDR1 and CDR2 sequences are MNHNY and SVGAGI (reference sequence). The CDR3 spells CASSSGTGGHEQFF. CDR3 DNA: TGTGCCAGCAGTTCCGGGACAGGGGGACATGAGCAGTTCTTC.

CDR3 sequence reads: CASSQVRGYEQYF. CDR3 DNA: TGTGCCAGCAGCCAAGTCAGGGGCTACGAGCAGTACTTC. The chain links TRBV14 to TRBJ2-7; TRBD1 might be the D (6 bases). Germline CDR1 reads SGHDN; CDR2 reads FVKESK. V shed 1 base and J shed 3 bases, with 7 bases lying between them. The CDR3 runs to 13 residues.

About this clone: The sample holds other DNA sequences that translate to the same CDR3. The genes are TRBV18 and TRBJ2-5; the D gene is possibly TRBD1 (6 bases). Trimming pared 1 base from V and 2 bases from J, leaving 8 bases between. The CDR3 runs 14 residues. Germline-derived CDR1 and CDR2 are KGHSH and LQKENI. The CDR3 bases are TGTGCCAGCTCACCACTGCAGGGGCAAGAGACCCAGTACTTC. Translated, it gives CASSPLQGQETQYF.

In the case of this clone: Mismatch with germline at one junction end may stem from a read error. The rearrangement links TRBV7-8 to TRBJ1-6; the D gene is possibly TRBD1 (5 bases). Per the germline V gene, CDR1 is SGHVS and CDR2 is FQNEAQ. There are 17 residues in the CDR3. CDR3 DNA sequence: TGTGCCAGCAGCTTAGAGGGCAGGGCTCGCTCTAATGCACCCCTCCACTTT. Translating it yields CASSLEGRARSNAPLHF.

This clone was found a few times. Written as DNA, the CDR3 is TGTGCCAGCAGTTTTAACTACAGGGATTCACTTTCTGGGGCCAACGTCCTGACTTTC. This translates into CASSFNYRDSLSGANVLTF. J is TRBJ2-6 and V is TRBV27, with D perhaps TRBD1 (6 bases). Trimming took 3 bases from V and 1 from J, leaving 19 bases between them. The germline gives CDR1 MNHEY, CDR2 SMNVEV (reference sequence). The CDR3 runs to 19 residues.

This clone appeared a few times. The chain joins TRBV3-1 (or the pseudogene TRBV3-2) to TRBJ2-5, with D possibly matching TRBD1 (5 bases). Germline-derived CDR1 and CDR2 are LGHDT and YNNKEL (reference sequence). This CDR3 contains 12 residues. V was cut by 3 bases and J by 3 bases, with 5 bases left in between. The DNA for the CDR3 is TGTGCCAGCAGCCAGACAGAAGAGACCCAGTACTTC. This codes for CASSQTEETQYF.

This chain's CDR3 is CASSTNLLMSTNEKLFF. In DNA form, the CDR3 reads TGTGCCAGCTCAACAAATCTGCTCATGTCAACTAATGAAAAACTGTTTTTT. The chain has TRBV18 and TRBJ1-4, with unresolved D. Germline V lookup: CDR1 KGHSH, CDR2 LQKENI. This CDR3 region has 17 residues. The V gene lost 5 bases and the J gene lost 0 bases, with 16 bases spanning the gap.

The rearrangement links TRBV5-5 to TRBJ2-7, with 10 nucleotides matching TRBD1. Looked up from germline, CDR1 is SGHKS and CDR2 is YYEKEE (reference sequence). With V trimmed by 3 bases and J by 2 bases, 2 bases remained unmatched. The CDR3 covers 14 residues. The CDR3 spells CASSWGTGAYEQYF. CDR3 in DNA: TGTGCCAGCAGCTGGGGGACAGGGGCCTACGAGCAGTACTTC.